These T cell receptor beta chains were read from a single sample in a study of Ad26.COV2.S vaccination and SARS-CoV-2 variants. Repertoires were generated with immunoSEQ multiplex PCR, while TCRdb's copy carries only in-frame clones and drops some. The data show 350,000 to 450,000 clones, about 90% seen once. Sequenced here: peripheral blood, sampled in a trial of Ad26.COV2.S vaccine versus placebo. These receptors were obtained from a person between 18 and 60 years old who received the Ad26.COV2.S COVID-19 vaccine or a placebo. Each CDR3 is given with its conserved first and last residue. D genes are given only for firm matches. Expanded clones get a size class; other rows say once, few or many, or leave the size out.

v_call,clone_size,d_call,j_call,cdr3_nt,cdr3_aa
TRBV4-1,-,TRBD2,TRBJ2-2,TGCGCCAGCAGCCAAGACAGTCCGGGGGGCGGGGAGCTGTTTTTT,CASSQDSPGGGELFF
TRBV28,-,-,TRBJ2-7,TGTGCCAGCAGTTTAGTGGCAGGAGACTCCTACGAGCAGTACTTC,CASSLVAGDSYEQYF
TRBV6-5,-,-,TRBJ2-3,TGTGCCAGCAGGACGACTAGGGAGGCGGATACGCAGTATTTT,CASRTTREADTQYF
TRBV5-1,-,TRBD2,TRBJ2-1,TGCGCCAGCAGCGGGGACTACCCCCGTAGTGAGCAGTTCTTC,CASSGDYPRSEQFF
TRBV28,-,-,TRBJ2-7,TGTGCCAGCAGTTTATACAAAACCCCCCTTGTGGGAGGGGGTTCCCCCTACGAGCAGTACTTC,CASSLYKTPLVGGGSPYEQYF
TRBV29-1,-,-,TRBJ2-7,TGCAGCGTTTGGGCAGAGTACGAGCAGTACTTC,CSVWAEYEQYF
TRBV5-4,-,-,TRBJ1-1,TGTGCCAGCAGCTTGGGGAACTTGAACACTGAAGCTTTCTTT,CASSLGNLNTEAFF
TRBV19,-,-,TRBJ1-5,TGTGCCAGTAGCTCGGTCAGCCATCAGCCCCAGCATTTT,CASSSVSHQPQHF
TRBV5-6,-,TRBD1,TRBJ2-5,TGTGCCAGCAGCCCGGGACAGGAAGAGACCCAGTACTTC,CASSPGQEETQYF
TRBV7-2,-,TRBD2,TRBJ2-5,TGTGCCAGCAGTCCCCTAGCGGGGTCGGAGACCCAGTACTTC,CASSPLAGSETQYF
TRBV19,-,-,TRBJ1-2,TGTGCCAGTAGTCCCGACAGAGCTAACTATGGCTACACCTTC,CASSPDRANYGYTF
TRBV1,-,-,TRBJ2-2,TGCACCAGCAGCCAAGGTACTAGCGGGGGGTTCAACACCGGGGAGCTGTTTTTT,CTSSQGTSGGFNTGELFF
TRBV18,-,TRBD2,TRBJ2-3,TGTGCCAGCTCACCAGCAGGGGCTAGCGGGGCTTTACCAGATACGCAGTATTTT,CASSPAGASGALPDTQYF
TRBV5-8,-,TRBD2,TRBJ2-3,TGTGCCAGCAGCTTGGGACGGGGGGGCGTCGATACGCAGTATTTT,CASSLGRGGVDTQYF
TRBV30,-,-,TRBJ1-4,TGTGCCTGGGGACAGTCAACTAATGAAAAACTGTTTTTT,CAWGQSTNEKLFF
TRBV3-1/TRBV3-2,-,-,TRBJ2-5,TGTGCCAGCAGCCAAGGGACAGCTAAAGAGACCCAGTACTTC,CASSQGTAKETQYF
TRBV5-1,-,-,TRBJ2-7,TGCGCCAGCAGCGTGGGGCCTTCCCACGAGCAGTACTTC,CASSVGPSHEQYF
TRBV9,-,TRBD2,TRBJ2-1,TGTGCCAGCAGCGTGAGCGGGGTGGCCGGCAATGAGCAGTTCTTC,CASSVSGVAGNEQFF
TRBV27,-,-,TRBJ1-4,TGTGCCAGCAGGCCGATAACAACTAATGAAAAACTGTTTTTT,CASRPITTNEKLFF
TRBV6-5,-,-,TRBJ2-3,TGTGCCAGCAGACCCCGACAAATCACAGATACGCAGTATTTT,CASRPRQITDTQYF
TRBV2,-,TRBD1,TRBJ1-1,TGTGCCAGCAGTGAAGCGACAGGGGTATTTTGGGGCACTGAAGCTTTCTTT,CASSEATGVFWGTEAFF
TRBV7-9,-,-,TRBJ2-3,TGTGCCAGCAGCTCAGGCCGGAGGGACACAGATACGCAGTATTTT,CASSSGRRDTDTQYF
TRBV7-2,-,-,TRBJ1-4,TGTGCCAGCAGCTTTTACACACCAACTAATGAAAAACTGTTTTTT,CASSFYTPTNEKLFF
TRBV27,-,-,TRBJ2-5,TGTGCCAGCCGCAGCCTCCCCGCCCAAGAGACCCAGTACTTC,CASRSLPAQETQYF
TRBV9,-,TRBD1,TRBJ1-6,TGTGCCAGCAGCGTAGCTACACAGGGGCATAATTCACCCCTCCACTTT,CASSVATQGHNSPLHF
TRBV28,few,-,TRBJ1-1,TGTGCCAGCGCCCAGGGTAGGACTGAAGCTTTCTTT,CASAQGRTEAFF
TRBV12-3/TRBV12-4,-,-,TRBJ2-3,TGTGCCAGCAGTGTTGGGACATCGGAACCGCAGTATTTT,CASSVGTSEPQYF
TRBV19,once,TRBD1,TRBJ2-7,TGTGCCAGTAGTCCCCGGACAGGGTCGGGGTACGAGCAGTACTTC,CASSPRTGSGYEQYF
TRBV20-1,-,TRBD1,TRBJ1-2,TGCAGTGCTAGTGCCGGACAGGGCATCTATGGCTACACCTTC,CSASAGQGIYGYTF
TRBV15,-,-,TRBJ1-1,TGTGCCACCAGCAGAGATTTAAGGGTAGGAATGAACACTGAAGCTTTCTTT,CATSRDLRVGMNTEAFF
TRBV20-1,-,-,TRBJ2-7,TGCAGTGCTAGTGGTCCATACTACGAGCAGTACTTC,CSASGPYYEQYF
TRBV27,-,-,TRBJ2-6,TGTGCCAGCAGTTCAAACAGGGCCTCCGGGGCCAACGTCCTGACTTTC,CASSSNRASGANVLTF
TRBV28,-,-,TRBJ1-3,TGTGCCAGCAGTCTAGGGACCTTCAAGAACACCATATATTTT,CASSLGTFKNTIYF
TRBV29-1,-,-,TRBJ2-2,TGCAGCGTTGGTAGCGGGGAGCTGTTTTTT,CSVGSGELFF
TRBV5-4,once,-,TRBJ2-1,TGTGCCAGCACTTGGGAGGGTGACAGGGAGCAGTTCTTC,CASTWEGDREQFF
TRBV21-1,-,-,TRBJ2-7,TGTGCCAGCAGCAATCTAGGGATGAACTACGAGCAGTACTTC,CASSNLGMNYEQYF
TRBV5-1,-,-,TRBJ2-4,TGCGCCAGCAGCCAGTTAGCCAAAAACATTCAGTACTTC,CASSQLAKNIQYF
TRBV9,-,TRBD2,TRBJ2-7,TGTGCCAGCAGCGTAGCAGGCGGGGGGGCCTACGAGCAGTACTTC,CASSVAGGGAYEQYF
TRBV24-1,-,-,TRBJ2-1,TGTGCCACCAGTGATTCCACTAGGGATGAGCAGTTCTTC,CATSDSTRDEQFF
TRBV6-1,-,-,TRBJ1-2,TGTGCCAGCAGTGAAGCGTCTTCGGCGGTCTATGGCTACACCTTC,CASSEASSAVYGYTF
TRBV27,-,-,TRBJ2-1,TGTGCCAGCAGTTTATTGGCACGGGTGGGGGTCAATGAGCAGTTCTTC,CASSLLARVGVNEQFF
TRBV12-5,-,-,TRBJ1-1,TGTGCTAGTGGTTGGGCGGACAGTAAAACTTTCTTT,CASGWADSKTFF
TRBV25-1,-,-,TRBJ2-1,TGTGCCAGCAGTGAATTCCTGGGGAATGAGCAGTTCTTC,CASSEFLGNEQFF
TRBV27,-,-,TRBJ2-2,TGTGCCAGCAGTTTAAGTGTTGCCGGGGAGCTGTTTTTT,CASSLSVAGELFF
TRBV9,-,-,TRBJ2-6,TGTGCCAGCAGCCCTTGGCGTAATCTGGGCCGACACTCTGGGGCCAACGTCCTGACTTTC,CASSPWRNLGRHSGANVLTF
TRBV5-1,-,TRBD2,TRBJ2-5,TGCGCCAGCAGCTCCCTTAGCGGGGAAGAGACCCAGTACTTC,CASSSLSGEETQYF
TRBV12-3/TRBV12-4,-,-,TRBJ1-6,TGTGCCAGCAGGGGTAGTACGGGGTCACCCCTCCACTTT,CASRGSTGSPLHF
TRBV12-5,-,TRBD1,TRBJ2-3,TGTGCTAGTGGTTCCCGGGACAGGGTTGCAGATACGCAGTATTTT,CASGSRDRVADTQYF
TRBV7-9,-,TRBD1,TRBJ2-7,TGTGCCAGCAGCTCGGACAGGGGGCGATCCGAGCAGTACTTC,CASSSDRGRSEQYF